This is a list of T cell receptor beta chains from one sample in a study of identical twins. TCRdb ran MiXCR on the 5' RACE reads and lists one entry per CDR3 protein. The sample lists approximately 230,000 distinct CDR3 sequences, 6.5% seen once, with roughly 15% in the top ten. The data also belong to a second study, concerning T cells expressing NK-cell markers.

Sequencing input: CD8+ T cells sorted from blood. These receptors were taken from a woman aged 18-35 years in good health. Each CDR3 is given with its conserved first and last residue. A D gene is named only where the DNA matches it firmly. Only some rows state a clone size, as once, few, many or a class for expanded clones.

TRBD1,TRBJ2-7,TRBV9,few,CASSVVGEGGIYEQYF,TGTGCCAGCAGCGTAGTAGGGGAAGGGGGCATCTACGAGCAGTACTTC
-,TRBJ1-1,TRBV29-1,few,CSVEGLSTEAFF,TGCAGCGTTGAAGGGCTCAGCACTGAAGCTTTCTTT
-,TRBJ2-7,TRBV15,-,CATSRDWLDGNEQYF,TGTGCCACCAGCAGAGATTGGCTGGACGGAAACGAGCAGTACTTC
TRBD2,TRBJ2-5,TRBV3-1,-,CASSHGLAEETQYF,TGTGCCAGCAGCCACGGACTAGCGGAAGAGACCCAGTACTTC
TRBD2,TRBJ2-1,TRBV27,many,CASSSRSGTSGSSSYNEQFF,TGTGCCAGCAGTTCTAGATCCGGGACTAGCGGATCTAGCTCCTACAATGAGCAGTTCTTC
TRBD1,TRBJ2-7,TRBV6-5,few,CASRTTGPEQYF,TGTGCCAGCAGGACGACAGGGCCCGAGCAGTACTTC
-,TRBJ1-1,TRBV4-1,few,CASSQVRERNTEAFF,TGCGCCAGCAGCCAAGTAAGGGAGAGGAACACTGAAGCTTTCTTT
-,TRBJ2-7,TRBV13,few,CASSQGATGREQYF,TGTGCCAGCAGCCAGGGTGCGACGGGACGCGAGCAGTACTTC
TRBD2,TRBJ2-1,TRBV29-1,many,CSVEGLAESSYNEQFF,TGCAGCGTTGAAGGACTAGCGGAAAGCTCCTACAATGAGCAGTTCTTC
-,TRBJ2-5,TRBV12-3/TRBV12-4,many,CASSFQAGQSIQETQYF,TGTGCCAGCAGTTTTCAAGCGGGACAGAGCATCCAAGAGACCCAGTACTTC
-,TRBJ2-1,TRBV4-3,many,CASSQGSGDYNEQFF,TGCGCCAGCAGCCAAGGGTCGGGGGACTACAATGAGCAGTTCTTC
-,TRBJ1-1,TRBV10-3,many,CATRLGAEAFF,TGTGCCACCCGGCTGGGGGCTGAAGCTTTCTTT
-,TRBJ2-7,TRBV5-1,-,CASSLLEGLNYEQYF,TGCGCCAGCAGCCTTCTAGAGGGTCTAAACTACGAGCAGTACTTC
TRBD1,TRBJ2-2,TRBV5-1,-,CASSSGQGRGTSTGELFF,TGCGCCAGCAGCAGTGGACAGGGAAGGGGCACTAGCACCGGGGAGCTGTTTTTT
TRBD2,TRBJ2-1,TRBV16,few,CASSGLAVYNEQFF,TGTGCCAGCAGTGGACTAGCGGTTTACAATGAGCAGTTCTTC
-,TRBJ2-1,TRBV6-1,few,CASSPVSGSYNEQFF,TGTGCCAGCAGTCCCGTCTCGGGCTCCTACAATGAGCAGTTCTTC
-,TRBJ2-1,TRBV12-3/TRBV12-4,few,CASSHGTGVNEQFF,TGTGCCAGCAGTCACGGGACGGGAGTCAATGAGCAGTTCTTC
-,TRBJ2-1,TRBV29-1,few,CSVVGPERNEQFF,TGCAGCGTTGTAGGACCAGAAAGGAATGAGCAGTTCTTC
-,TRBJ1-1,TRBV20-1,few,CSARSLGVAEAFF,TGCAGTGCTAGATCCCTTGGGGTAGCTGAAGCTTTCTTT
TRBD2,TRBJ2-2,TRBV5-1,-,CASSPLGGGATGELFF,TGCGCCAGCAGCCCCCTGGGCGGGGGGGCAACCGGGGAGCTGTTTTTT
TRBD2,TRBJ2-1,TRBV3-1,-,CASSQGLAGPYNEQFF,TGTGCCAGCAGCCAAGGGCTAGCGGGGCCTTACAATGAGCAGTTCTTC
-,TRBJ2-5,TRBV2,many,CASSEVGAGHQETQYF,TGTGCCAGCAGTGAAGTAGGGGCAGGGCACCAAGAGACCCAGTACTTC
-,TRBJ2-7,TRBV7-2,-,CASSLGPPAYEQYF,TGTGCCAGCAGCTTGGGCCCACCGGCCTACGAGCAGTACTTC
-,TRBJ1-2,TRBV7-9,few,CASSPEGGRGYTF,TGTGCCAGCAGCCCCGAGGGCGGACGGGGCTACACCTTC
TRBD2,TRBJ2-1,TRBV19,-,CASSILLRELGNEQFF,TGTGCCAGTAGTATCCTTCTGCGGGAGCTAGGAAATGAGCAGTTCTTC
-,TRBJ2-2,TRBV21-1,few,CASSDGQGPTGELFF,TGTGCCAGCAGCGACGGACAGGGACCCACCGGGGAGCTGTTTTTT
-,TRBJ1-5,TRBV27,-,CASGAYRVPDQPQHF,TGTGCCAGCGGGGCCTACAGGGTCCCTGATCAGCCCCAGCATTTT
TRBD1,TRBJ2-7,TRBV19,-,CASSLAPAGGDSSYEQYF,TGTGCCAGTAGTTTAGCCCCCGCAGGGGGAGATTCCTCCTACGAGCAGTACTTC
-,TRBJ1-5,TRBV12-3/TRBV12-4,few,CASSLDLVDQPQHF,TGTGCCAGCAGTTTAGATCTTGTAGATCAGCCCCAGCATTTT
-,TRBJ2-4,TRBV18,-,CASSPEFGKNIQYF,TGTGCCAGCTCACCAGAATTCGGCAAAAACATTCAGTACTTC
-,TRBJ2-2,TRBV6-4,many,CASRRDTGELFF,TGTGCCAGCAGACGGGACACCGGGGAGCTGTTTTTT
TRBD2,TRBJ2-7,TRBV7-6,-,CASSSTSLTSGSDEQYF,TGTGCCAGCAGCTCTACAAGCCTGACTAGCGGGAGCGACGAGCAGTACTTC
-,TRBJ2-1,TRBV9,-,CASSVGSPHNEQFF,TGTGCCAGCAGCGTAGGGTCCCCCCACAATGAGCAGTTCTTC
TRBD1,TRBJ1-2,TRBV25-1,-,CASSTGGLNYGYTF,TGTGCCAGCAGCACAGGGGGCCTAAACTATGGCTACACCTTC
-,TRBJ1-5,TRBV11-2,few,CASSHWGNNQPQHF,TGTGCCAGCAGCCATTGGGGCAACAATCAGCCCCAGCATTTT
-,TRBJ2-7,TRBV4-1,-,CASSQVENYEQYF,TGCGCCAGCAGCCAAGTCGAGAACTACGAGCAGTACTTC
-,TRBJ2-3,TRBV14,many,CASSQGRPDTQYF,TGTGCCAGCAGCCAAGGACGTCCAGATACGCAGTATTTT
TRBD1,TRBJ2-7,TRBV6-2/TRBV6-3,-,CASSYVTGDHEQYF,TGTGCCAGCAGTTACGTGACAGGGGACCACGAGCAGTACTTC
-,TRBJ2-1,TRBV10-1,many,CASSEGLDYNEQFF,TGCGCCAGCAGTGAGGGACTGGACTACAATGAGCAGTTCTTC
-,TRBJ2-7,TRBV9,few,CASSVGSASYEQYF,TGTGCCAGCAGCGTAGGGAGCGCGTCCTACGAGCAGTACTTC
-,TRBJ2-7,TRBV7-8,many,CASSRGDGQYEQYF,TGTGCCAGCAGCAGAGGGGACGGACAGTACGAGCAGTACTTC
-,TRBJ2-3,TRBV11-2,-,CASSYPTGGAEDTQYF,TGTGCCAGCAGCTACCCCACCGGGGGAGCCGAAGATACGCAGTATTTT
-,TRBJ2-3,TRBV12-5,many,CASGLTLDTQYF,TGTGCTAGTGGTTTGACCCTCGATACGCAGTATTTT
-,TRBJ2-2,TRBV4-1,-,CASSPPVESGELFF,TGCGCCAGCAGCCCGCCCGTTGAGAGCGGGGAGCTGTTTTTT
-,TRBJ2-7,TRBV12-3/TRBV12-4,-,CASSYGGAAYEQYF,TGTGCCAGCAGTTACGGCGGGGCCGCCTACGAGCAGTACTTC
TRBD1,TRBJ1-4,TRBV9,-,CASSANRGDFYSEKLFF,TGTGCCAGCAGCGCGAACAGGGGTGATTTTTATAGTGAAAAACTGTTTTTT
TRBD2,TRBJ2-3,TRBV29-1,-,CSVVGLAGVGDTQYF,TGCAGCGTTGTTGGACTAGCGGGGGTCGGGGATACGCAGTATTTT
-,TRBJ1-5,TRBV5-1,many,CASSLTGISSNQPQHF,TGCGCCAGCAGCCTCACAGGGATTTCAAGCAATCAGCCCCAGCATTTT
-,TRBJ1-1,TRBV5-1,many,CASSGGGYTEAFF,TGCGCCAGCAGCGGGGGGGGATACACTGAAGCTTTCTTT
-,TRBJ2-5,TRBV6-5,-,CASSYPWADQETQYF,TGTGCCAGCAGTTACCCCTGGGCCGACCAAGAGACCCAGTACTTC
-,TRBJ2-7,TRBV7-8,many,CASSIGTDDYEQYF,TGTGCCAGCAGCATCGGGACGGACGATTACGAGCAGTACTTC
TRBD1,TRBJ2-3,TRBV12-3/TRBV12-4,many,CASSGTGHTDTQYF,TGTGCCAGCAGCGGGACAGGCCACACAGATACGCAGTATTTT
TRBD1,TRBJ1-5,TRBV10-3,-,CATSQGVSNQPQHF,TGTGCCACCTCTCAGGGGGTTAGCAATCAGCCCCAGCATTTT
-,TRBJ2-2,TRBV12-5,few,CASCRAAYTGELFF,TGTGCTTCCTGTCGGGCGGCGTACACCGGGGAGCTGTTTTTT